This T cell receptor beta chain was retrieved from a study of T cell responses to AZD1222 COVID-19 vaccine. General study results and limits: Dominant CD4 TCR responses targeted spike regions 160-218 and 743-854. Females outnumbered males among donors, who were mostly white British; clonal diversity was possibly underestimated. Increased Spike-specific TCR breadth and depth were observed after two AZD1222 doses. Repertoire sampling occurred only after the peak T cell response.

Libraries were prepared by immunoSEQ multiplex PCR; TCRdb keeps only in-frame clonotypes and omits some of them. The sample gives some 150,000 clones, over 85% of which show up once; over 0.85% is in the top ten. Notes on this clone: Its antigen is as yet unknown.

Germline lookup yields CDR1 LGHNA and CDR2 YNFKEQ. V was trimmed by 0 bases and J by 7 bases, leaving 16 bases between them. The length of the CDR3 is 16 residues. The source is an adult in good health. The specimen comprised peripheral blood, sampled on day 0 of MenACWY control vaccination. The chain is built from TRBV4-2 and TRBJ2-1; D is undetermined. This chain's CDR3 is CASSQEARQEENEQFF. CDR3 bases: TGTGCCAGCAGCCAAGAAGCCAGACAAGAAGAAAATGAGCAGTTCTTC.